This TCR beta chain was obtained from a study of shared clonotypes between healthy human individuals. Study outcomes and limitations: The sharing of 4% to 5.5% of naive CD4 clonotypes was seen across a handful of donors.

This clone was seen a single time. Its antigen is unidentified. V lost 1 base, J lost 8 bases, and 9 bases lay in between. This CDR3 region has 14 residues. Germline assignment: CDR1 LNHDA and CDR2 SQIVND (reference sequence). Replicate PCRs for sorted subsets used roughly 200 ng DNA; this equaled tens of thousands of T cell genomes. Libraries were prepared by immunoSEQ multiplex PCR; TCRdb keeps only in-frame clonotypes and omits some of them. This sample yields 150,000 to 200,000 clones, of which about 93% are seen a single time; about 0.07% belongs to the top ten. The sample taken for sequencing was naive CD4+ T cells sorted from blood. Described subset: CD45RA+ positively selected. The TCR sequence derives from a woman between 25 and 40 years old in good health. The V and J genes are TRBV19 and TRBJ1-6; no reliable D call. This CDR3 reads CASSIGPDHSPLHF. The CDR3 DNA reads TGTGCCAGTAGTATAGGCCCGGACCATTCACCCCTCCACTTT.